This is a list of T cell receptor beta chains from one sample in a study of shared clonotypes between healthy human individuals. Clones were sequenced by immunoSEQ multiplex PCR, and TCRdb holds only the in-frame ones, with some missing. The profile shows approximately 2.4 million clones, around 95% of them singletons. The sequencing sample was made of naive CD4+ T cells sorted from blood. These receptors all come from a man younger than 30 in good health. Both conserved end residues are part of each CDR3. Each record gives: CDR3 DNA, CDR3 protein, V gene, clone size, D gene, J gene. The D gene is left open where the match is weak. Expanded clones are given a class, and other clones once, few, many or no size at all.

DNA: TGTGCCAGCAGCCCCAGGACGGATTCCAACTATGGCTACACCTTC
CDR3: CASSPRTDSNYGYTF
V: TRBV5-4
size: NA
D: NA
J: TRBJ1-2

DNA: TGTGCCAGCAGTGACCGGGCGGTACGGACTTACGAGCAGTACTTC
CDR3: CASSDRAVRTYEQYF
V: TRBV6-4
size: NA
D: NA
J: TRBJ2-7

DNA: TGTGCCAGCAGTTACAGCGAAAGGGTGGGCGGAAACACCATATATTTT
CDR3: CASSYSERVGGNTIYF
V: TRBV6-5
size: NA
D: NA
J: TRBJ1-3

DNA: TGCGCCAGCAGCCAGGGATCCTTAGCGGGAGGGCCGTACAATGAGCAGTTCTTC
CDR3: CASSQGSLAGGPYNEQFF
V: TRBV4-1
size: NA
D: TRBD2
J: TRBJ2-1

DNA: TGTGCCAGCAGTTTAGAGGCCAGGGGAAAAACTGAAGCTTTCTTT
CDR3: CASSLEARGKTEAFF
V: TRBV28
size: NA
D: NA
J: TRBJ1-1

DNA: TGTGCCAGCAGCTCACAGGGTAGTGGGTTTTCTGGAAACACCATATATTTT
CDR3: CASSSQGSGFSGNTIYF
V: TRBV5-6
size: NA
D: NA
J: TRBJ1-3

DNA: TGTGCCTGGAGTGTACTCCAGGCCGGGAACATTCAGTACTTC
CDR3: CAWSVLQAGNIQYF
V: TRBV30
size: NA
D: NA
J: TRBJ2-4

DNA: TGTGCCAGCAGGACCTGGCGGGGGGGGAATGAGCAGTTCTTC
CDR3: CASRTWRGGNEQFF
V: TRBV28
size: NA
D: TRBD2
J: TRBJ2-1

DNA: TGTGCCAGCAGTTACTCGACAGGGCCGATCCATCATCGAGGCTACACCTTC
CDR3: CASSYSTGPIHHRGYTF
V: TRBV6-8
size: NA
D: TRBD1
J: TRBJ1-2

DNA: TGTGCCAGCAGCGTCGACAGGGGGCCCTACAATGAGCAGTTCTTC
CDR3: CASSVDRGPYNEQFF
V: TRBV7-2
size: NA
D: TRBD1
J: TRBJ2-1

DNA: TGTGCCATCAGAGCGACCGGCTGGGGCACTGAAGCTTTCTTT
CDR3: CAIRATGWGTEAFF
V: TRBV10-3
size: NA
D: NA
J: TRBJ1-1

DNA: TGTGCCAGCTCACCACCGTCAGGGCCTGGCTACACCTTC
CDR3: CASSPPSGPGYTF
V: TRBV18
size: once
D: NA
J: TRBJ1-2

DNA: TGTGCCAGTAGTGAGGGACATCTGAGCACCGGGGAGCTGTTTTTT
CDR3: CASSEGHLSTGELFF
V: TRBV19
size: NA
D: NA
J: TRBJ2-2

DNA: TGTGCCAGCAGCGGACTAGCGGGAGAGACCCAGTACTTC
CDR3: CASSGLAGETQYF
V: TRBV6-5
size: once
D: TRBD2
J: TRBJ2-5

DNA: TGCGCCAGCAGCCCCGGACAGACTGCAACTAATGAAAAACTGTTTTTT
CDR3: CASSPGQTATNEKLFF
V: TRBV5-1
size: NA
D: NA
J: TRBJ1-4

DNA: TGTGCCAGCAGCAGAGGCGGGGTTTCCCAAGAGACCCAGTACTTC
CDR3: CASSRGGVSQETQYF
V: TRBV7-2
size: NA
D: NA
J: TRBJ2-5

DNA: TGTGCCAGCAGCCCGGCGCGGGACAGGGCCTACGAGCAGTACTTC
CDR3: CASSPARDRAYEQYF
V: TRBV7-2
size: NA
D: TRBD1
J: TRBJ2-7

DNA: TGTGCCAGCAGTTCGACCGGGACAGGGCCTCAGCCCCAGCATTTT
CDR3: CASSSTGTGPQPQHF
V: TRBV6-6
size: NA
D: TRBD1
J: TRBJ1-5

DNA: TGTGCCAGCAGTCTTACTTCGACGGTAGGGGCCAACGTCCTGACTTTC
CDR3: CASSLTSTVGANVLTF
V: TRBV9
size: NA
D: NA
J: TRBJ2-6

DNA: TGTGCCAGCAGCCTCGGACAGTACAATGAGCAGTTCTTC
CDR3: CASSLGQYNEQFF
V: TRBV7-9
size: NA
D: NA
J: TRBJ2-1

DNA: TGTGCCATCAGCCCCAGCGGGAGCCTGGGCGAAAACACCATATATTTT
CDR3: CAISPSGSLGENTIYF
V: TRBV10-3
size: NA
D: NA
J: TRBJ1-3

DNA: TGCGCCAGCAGCTTGCCTAGCGGGGGTACCGGGGAGCTGTTTTTT
CDR3: CASSLPSGGTGELFF
V: TRBV5-1
size: NA
D: TRBD2
J: TRBJ2-2

DNA: TGCGCCAGCACCTTTCAAGGGGCCTACACAGATACGCAGTATTTT
CDR3: CASTFQGAYTDTQYF
V: TRBV5-1
size: NA
D: NA
J: TRBJ2-3

DNA: TGTGCCAGCAGCTTTGGGACAGGGGGCCGCAAGGTGAACACCGGGGAGCTGTTTTTT
CDR3: CASSFGTGGRKVNTGELFF
V: TRBV7-9
size: NA
D: TRBD1
J: TRBJ2-2

DNA: TGTGCCAGCAGCAGGGTAGCTTATGAAAAACTGTTTTTT
CDR3: CASSRVAYEKLFF
V: TRBV6-1
size: NA
D: NA
J: TRBJ1-4

DNA: TGTGCCAGCAGCTCAGGGACAAGCTGGCCTAAAAACTATGGCTACACCTTC
CDR3: CASSSGTSWPKNYGYTF
V: TRBV11-2
size: NA
D: NA
J: TRBJ1-2

DNA: TGTGCCAGCATTGCTAGCGGAGCCTACGAGCAGTACTTC
CDR3: CASIASGAYEQYF
V: TRBV6-5
size: NA
D: TRBD2
J: TRBJ2-7

DNA: TGTGCCAGTAGTATCCCTCTTGGGCTAGGTGAGCAGTTCTTC
CDR3: CASSIPLGLGEQFF
V: TRBV19
size: NA
D: NA
J: TRBJ2-1

DNA: TGTGCCAGCAGTGAATTAGAAGAGACCCAGTACTTC
CDR3: CASSELEETQYF
V: TRBV2
size: NA
D: NA
J: TRBJ2-5

DNA: TGTGCCAGCAGCCAGGGAGACTATGGCTACACCTTC
CDR3: CASSQGDYGYTF
V: TRBV6-6
size: NA
D: NA
J: TRBJ1-2

DNA: TGTGCCAGCACCCTTCCAACCTACGAGCAGTACTTC
CDR3: CASTLPTYEQYF
V: TRBV6-4
size: NA
D: NA
J: TRBJ2-7

DNA: TGTGCCAGCAGTTACTCAGTAGCGGGGTTCACAGATACGCAGTATTTT
CDR3: CASSYSVAGFTDTQYF
V: TRBV6-6
size: NA
D: TRBD2
J: TRBJ2-3

DNA: TGTGCCAGCAGCTCATCGACAGGGGGAGAGCAGTACTTC
CDR3: CASSSSTGGEQYF
V: TRBV11-3
size: NA
D: TRBD1
J: TRBJ2-7

DNA: TGTGCCAGTACCCCCGGAGGGGGCTACACCTTC
CDR3: CASTPGGGYTF
V: TRBV19
size: NA
D: NA
J: TRBJ1-2

DNA: TGCGCCAGCAGTCAAAAGGGGACAGGGTTGGTCTACGAGCAGTACTTC
CDR3: CASSQKGTGLVYEQYF
V: TRBV23-1
size: NA
D: TRBD1
J: TRBJ2-7

DNA: TGTGCCAGTAGTATTAGGCAGGGTGGCAATCAGCCCCAGCATTTT
CDR3: CASSIRQGGNQPQHF
V: TRBV19
size: NA
D: NA
J: TRBJ1-5

DNA: TGTGCCAGTAGTGCCGGGGGGACAGGGGCGAACTATGGCTACACCTTC
CDR3: CASSAGGTGANYGYTF
V: TRBV19
size: NA
D: TRBD1
J: TRBJ1-2

DNA: TGTGCCTGGAGTGCGTCCACAGATACGCAGTATTTT
CDR3: CAWSASTDTQYF
V: TRBV30
size: NA
D: NA
J: TRBJ2-3

DNA: TGTGCCAGTGGACCGGGGACAGGGCCCTTCGGCTACACCTTC
CDR3: CASGPGTGPFGYTF
V: TRBV19
size: NA
D: TRBD1
J: TRBJ1-2

DNA: TGCAGCGTTGTTGGGAGGCACACAGATACGCAGTATTTT
CDR3: CSVVGRHTDTQYF
V: TRBV29-1
size: NA
D: NA
J: TRBJ2-3

DNA: TGTGCCAGCAGCTTGGGGGGGACAGGGTCTGGACCCCTCCACTTT
CDR3: CASSLGGTGSGPLHF
V: TRBV5-4
size: NA
D: TRBD1
J: TRBJ1-6

DNA: TGTGCCAGCAGTTACGGGTCCAGGGGCGATCAGCCCCAGCATTTT
CDR3: CASSYGSRGDQPQHF
V: TRBV6-5
size: NA
D: NA
J: TRBJ1-5

DNA: TGTGCCAGCAGTACCGGGACGCCCCAGCATTTT
CDR3: CASSTGTPQHF
V: TRBV6-1
size: NA
D: NA
J: TRBJ1-5

DNA: TGTGCCAGCAGCCCGGGAGGGGGGCGAACTGAAGCTTTCTTT
CDR3: CASSPGGGRTEAFF
V: TRBV5-4
size: NA
D: NA
J: TRBJ1-1

DNA: TGTGCCAGTAGTATAGTTCGACGAAATGATCAGCCCCAGCATTTT
CDR3: CASSIVRRNDQPQHF
V: TRBV19
size: once
D: NA
J: TRBJ1-5

DNA: TGCGCCAGCAGCCATGACGGGACAGCCTTCTATGGCTACACCTTC
CDR3: CASSHDGTAFYGYTF
V: TRBV4-1
size: NA
D: TRBD1
J: TRBJ1-2

DNA: TGTGCCTGGTTCAGACAGGGGTGGTGGGACACTGAAGCTTTCTTT
CDR3: CAWFRQGWWDTEAFF
V: TRBV30
size: NA
D: TRBD1
J: TRBJ1-1

DNA: TGTGCCAGCAGCTTGGGCCCAGCTAATGAAAAACTGTTTTTT
CDR3: CASSLGPANEKLFF
V: TRBV7-9
size: NA
D: NA
J: TRBJ1-4

DNA: TGTGCCAGCAGCTTAAGCCAGGGAACCGGGGAGCTGTTTTTT
CDR3: CASSLSQGTGELFF
V: TRBV7-6
size: NA
D: NA
J: TRBJ2-2

DNA: TGTGCCAGCTCACCGACAGGGCCCCAAGAGACCCAGTACTTC
CDR3: CASSPTGPQETQYF
V: TRBV18
size: NA
D: TRBD1
J: TRBJ2-5

DNA: TGTGCCAGCTCACCAGGAAATCAGGAACCAGAAGCTTTCTTT
CDR3: CASSPGNQEPEAFF
V: TRBV18
size: NA
D: NA
J: TRBJ1-1

DNA: TGTGCCAGCAGCGTACTAAACAACATTCAGTACTTC
CDR3: CASSVLNNIQYF
V: TRBV7-2
size: NA
D: NA
J: TRBJ2-4